This TCR beta chain was sequenced for a study of T cell responses to AZD1222 COVID-19 vaccine. Overall study results and limits: At baseline, seropositivity was found in only a handful of AZD1222 recipients.

With regard to this clone: What it binds is not known.

Libraries were prepared by immunoSEQ multiplex PCR; TCRdb keeps only in-frame clonotypes and omits some of them. This table has 250,000 to 300,000 clones, about 94% appearing once. V lost 5 bases and J lost 2; bases outside the gene matches: 3. The CDR3 extends over 15 amino acids. Germline V CDR1 and CDR2: MDHEN, SYDVKM. Second-dose timings of about 4 or about 12 weeks were pooled. The clonotype comes from an adult who received the AZD1222 COVID-19 vaccine. The starting material was peripheral blood, obtained 28 days after the second AZD1222 dose. The chain has TRBV28 and TRBJ2-1; 10 bases are a match to TRBD2. CDR3 amino acids: CASSDSGRTYNEQFF. The DNA of the CDR3 is TGTGCCAGCAGTGATAGCGGGAGGACCTACAATGAGCAGTTCTTC.